This T cell receptor beta chain was sequenced for a study of CD8 T cells in ankylosing spondylitis. General study results and limits: In the blood and synovial fluid of reactive arthritis, some motif variants had been previously reported. Ankylosing spondylitis blood appeared to be characterized by a TCR beta motif of 7 to 9 highly homologous variants. Matched ankylosing spondylitis synovial fluid reportedly contained a significantly enriched population of disease-linked clones. Disease-linked clones bore a CD8+ phenotype and were relatively rare in peripheral blood.

This clonotype was picked up many times. Antigen: not known. With 3 bases removed from V and 1 base from J, the gap between germline ends came to 14 bases. The germline gives CDR1 DFQATT, CDR2 SNEGSKA (reference sequence). This CDR3 comprises 15 residues. TCRdb called the 5' RACE reads again in MiXCR, with one record for every CDR3 protein. The sample lists fewer than 250,000 distinct CDR3 sequences; roughly 10% were seen once. The TCR comes from a male donor with ankylosing spondylitis or in good health (not recorded which). The specimen was blood, either unsorted or a sorted T cell fraction (not recorded which). The chain has TRBV20-1 and TRBJ2-3; possibly TRBD1 for D (6 bases). CDR3 in DNA: TGCAGTGCTAGTATTTCGGCAGGGGGCACAGATACGCAGTATTTT. Protein: CSASISAGGTDTQYF.